One sample yielded the 4 T cell receptor beta chains listed below, sequenced in a study of PD-1 blockade in classical Hodgkin lymphoma. The assay was immunoSEQ multiplex PCR, and TCRdb's table has in-frame clones only and misses some. Altogether roughly 47,000 clones are present, 80% being singletons, with the ten largest covering about 20%. All patients relapsed after autologous stem cell transplantation, and brentuximab vedotin exposure varied. The starting material was peripheral blood mononuclear cells (PBMCs), obtained before the second cycle of nivolumab. The receptors here all came from a human donor with classical Hodgkin lymphoma.

The chain has TRBV2 and TRBJ2-7, with a possible D match to TRBD1 (6 bases). Germline loops: CDR1 SNHLY, CDR2 FYNNEI. V lost 3 bases, J lost 3 bases, and 12 bases lay in between. This CDR3 contains 14 residues. CDR3 nucleotide sequence: TGTGCCAGCAGTGATTTGGGACAATACTACGAGCAGTACTTC. This gives the protein CASSDLGQYYEQYF.

The rearrangement uses TRBV18 and TRBJ2-5; TRBD2 aligns across 11 bases. CDR3 length: 15 residues. The germline gives CDR1 KGHSH, CDR2 LQKENI. V lost 2 bases to trimming and J lost 5 bases; unmatched junction nucleotides: 4. The DNA of the CDR3 is TGTGCCAGCTCACCAATAGCGGGGGGGCACGAGACCCAGTACTTC. Amino acid sequence: CASSPIAGGHETQYF.

The chain links TRBV5-6 to TRBJ1-2, with D uncertain. Per the germline V gene, CDR1 is SGHDT and CDR2 is YYEEEE. This CDR3 has 13 amino acids. V was shortened by 4 bases and J by 2 bases, with 9 bases between the two germline ends. CDR3 DNA: TGTGCCAGCAGCAATTTCAGGAACTATGGCTACACCTTC. This gives the protein CASSNFRNYGYTF. Supplemented by reference TRBV5-6 and TRBJ1-2, the full variable domain reads DAGVTQSPTHLIKTRGQQVTLRCSPKSGHDTVSWYQQALGQGPQFIFQYYEEEERQRGNFPDRFSGHQFPNYSSELNVNALLLGDSALYLCASSNFRNYGYTFGSGTRLTVV.

This clone was found a few times. The genes are TRBV7-2 and TRBJ1-6; the D gene is possibly TRBD1 (5 bases). Germline-derived CDR1 and CDR2 are SGHTA and FQGNSA. Deletions cut 5 bases from V and 12 bases from J, with 8 bases between. The CDR3 is 11 residues long. In DNA form, the CDR3 reads TGTGCCAGCAGCGCGGGGGTACCCCTCCACTTT. It translates to CASSAGVPLHF.